This TCR beta chain was profiled in a study of blood T cell repertoires in COVID-19. Whole-study context: From T cells, B-cell-depleted T cells, or PBMCs came the material, which was cDNA or gDNA.

This clone was counted only a few times. Profiling relied on immunoSEQ multiplex PCR, and the TCRdb table lists in-frame clones only, not all of them. Of tens of thousands of clones detected, roughly 70% appear once; the ten largest clones hold just under 25%. The CDR3 has 15 residues. Trimming removed 4 bases from V and 4 bases from J, with 13 bases in between. Looked up from germline, CDR1 is SEHNR and CDR2 is FQNEAQ (reference sequence). This chain uses TRBV7-9 with TRBJ1-4; D might be TRBD1 (6 bases). Sequenced material: peripheral blood. This TCR came from an older woman in a cohort sampled during active or convalescent COVID-19. This CDR3 reads CASSYSQGLNEKLFF. The CDR3 nucleotides read TGTGCCAGCAGCTACTCACAGGGCCTTAATGAAAAACTGTTTTTT.